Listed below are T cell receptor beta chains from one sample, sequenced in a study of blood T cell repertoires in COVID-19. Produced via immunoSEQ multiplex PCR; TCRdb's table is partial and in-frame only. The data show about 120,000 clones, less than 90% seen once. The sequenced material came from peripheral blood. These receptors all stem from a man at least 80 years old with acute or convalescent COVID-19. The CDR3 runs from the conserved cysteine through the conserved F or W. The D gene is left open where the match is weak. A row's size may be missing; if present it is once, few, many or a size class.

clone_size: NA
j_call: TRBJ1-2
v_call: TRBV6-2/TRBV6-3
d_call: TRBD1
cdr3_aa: CASSLTGGSYGYTF
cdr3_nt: TGTGCCAGCAGCTTGACAGGGGGCAGCTATGGCTACACCTTC

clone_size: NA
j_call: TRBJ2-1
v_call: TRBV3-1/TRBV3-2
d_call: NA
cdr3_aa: CASSPTPGEQFF
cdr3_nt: TGTGCCAGCAGCCCGACCCCGGGTGAGCAGTTCTTC

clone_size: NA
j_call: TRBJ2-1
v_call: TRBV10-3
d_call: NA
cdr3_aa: CAISLDSYNEQFF
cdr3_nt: TGTGCCATCAGCCTGGACAGTTACAATGAGCAGTTCTTC

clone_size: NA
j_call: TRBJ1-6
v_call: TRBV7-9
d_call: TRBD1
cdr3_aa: CASTTKGQHNSPLHF
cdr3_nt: TGTGCCAGCACGACAAAGGGACAGCATAATTCACCCCTCCACTTT

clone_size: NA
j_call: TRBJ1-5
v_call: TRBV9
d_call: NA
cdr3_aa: CASSAEGGFQPQHF
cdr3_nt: TGTGCCAGCAGCGCAGAGGGAGGGTTTCAGCCCCAGCATTTT

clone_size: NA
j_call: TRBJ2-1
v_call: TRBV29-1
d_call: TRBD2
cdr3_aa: CSVGGLAGNNEQFF
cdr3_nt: TGCAGCGTTGGGGGACTAGCGGGGAACAATGAGCAGTTCTTC

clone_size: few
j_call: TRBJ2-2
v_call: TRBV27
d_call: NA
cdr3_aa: CASSTGNTGELFF
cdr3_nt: TGTGCCAGCAGTACAGGGAACACCGGGGAGCTGTTTTTT

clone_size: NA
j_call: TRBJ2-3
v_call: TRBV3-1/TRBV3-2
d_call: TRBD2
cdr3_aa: CASSQMGLASTDTQYF
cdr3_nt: TGTGCCAGCAGCCAGATGGGACTAGCGAGCACAGATACGCAGTATTTT

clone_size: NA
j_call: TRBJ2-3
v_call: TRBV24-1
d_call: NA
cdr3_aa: CATSGSGTSSTDTQYF
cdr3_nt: TGTGCCACCAGTGGATCGGGGACTTCTAGCACAGATACGCAGTATTTT

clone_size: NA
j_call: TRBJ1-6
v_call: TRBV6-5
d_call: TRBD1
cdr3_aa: CASTGTGVNSPLHF
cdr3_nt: TGTGCCAGCACCGGGACAGGGGTTAATTCGCCCCTCCACTTT

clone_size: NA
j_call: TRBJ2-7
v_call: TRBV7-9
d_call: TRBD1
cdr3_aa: CASSLLDRGLEQYF
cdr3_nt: TGTGCCAGCAGCCTACTCGACAGGGGGCTTGAGCAGTACTTC

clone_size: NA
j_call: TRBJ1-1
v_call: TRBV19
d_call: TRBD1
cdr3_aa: CASSPGGQGAAEAFF
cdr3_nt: TGTGCCAGTAGTCCGGGGGGACAGGGGGCGGCTGAAGCTTTCTTT

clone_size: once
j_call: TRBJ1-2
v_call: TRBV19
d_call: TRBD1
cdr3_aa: CASSMRQGDGYTF
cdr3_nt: TGTGCCAGTAGTATGAGACAGGGGGATGGCTACACCTTC

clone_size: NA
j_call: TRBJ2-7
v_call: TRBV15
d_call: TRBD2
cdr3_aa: CATRGLAGYEQYF
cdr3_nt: TGTGCCACCAGGGGACTAGCGGGCTACGAGCAGTACTTC

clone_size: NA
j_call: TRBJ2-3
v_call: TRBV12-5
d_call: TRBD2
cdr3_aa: CASGLGLANTQYF
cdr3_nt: TGTGCTAGTGGTTTGGGACTAGCGAATACGCAGTATTTT

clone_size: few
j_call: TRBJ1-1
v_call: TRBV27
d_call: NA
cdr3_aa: CASREGNTEAFF
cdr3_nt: TGTGCCAGCAGAGAGGGTAACACTGAAGCTTTCTTT

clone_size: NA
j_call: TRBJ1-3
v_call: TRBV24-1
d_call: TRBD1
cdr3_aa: CATSDTRQGRNTIYF
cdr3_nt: TGTGCCACCAGTGATACGCGACAGGGTAGAAACACCATATATTTT

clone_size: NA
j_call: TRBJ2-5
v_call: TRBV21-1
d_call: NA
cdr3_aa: CASSIPSGRQVQETQYF
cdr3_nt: TGTGCCAGCAGCATACCTAGCGGGAGACAGGTACAAGAGACCCAGTACTTC

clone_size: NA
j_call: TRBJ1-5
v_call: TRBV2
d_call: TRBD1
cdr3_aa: CASSEGRGPQGSQPQHF
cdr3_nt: TGTGCCAGCAGTGAGGGTCGTGGCCCACAGGGGAGCCAGCCCCAGCATTTT

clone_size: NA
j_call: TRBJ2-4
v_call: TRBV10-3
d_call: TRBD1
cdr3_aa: CAISERTGSDGKNIQYF
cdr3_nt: TGTGCCATCAGTGAGCGGACAGGTAGCGATGGAAAAAACATTCAGTACTTC

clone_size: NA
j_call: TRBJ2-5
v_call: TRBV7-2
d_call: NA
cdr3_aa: CASSLGGSGEETQYF
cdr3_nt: TGTGCCAGCAGCTTAGGGGGTAGCGGAGAAGAGACCCAGTACTTC

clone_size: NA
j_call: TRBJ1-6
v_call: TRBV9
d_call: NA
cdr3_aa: CASSDPLAGINSPLHF
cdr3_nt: TGTGCCAGCAGCGACCCCCTGGCAGGGATTAATTCACCCCTCCACTTT

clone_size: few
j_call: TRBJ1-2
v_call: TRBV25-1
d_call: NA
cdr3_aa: CASSEYLTRGYTF
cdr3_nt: TGTGCCAGCAGTGAATACTTAACTAGGGGCTACACCTTC

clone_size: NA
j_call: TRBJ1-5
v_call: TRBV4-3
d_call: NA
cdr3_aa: CASSQETGDNQPQHF
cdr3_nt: TGCGCCAGCAGCCAAGAGACAGGCGACAATCAGCCCCAGCATTTT

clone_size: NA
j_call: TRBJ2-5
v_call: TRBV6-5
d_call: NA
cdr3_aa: CASSRAGMNLETQYF
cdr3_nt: TGTGCCAGCTCCCGAGCTGGTATGAACTTGGAGACCCAGTACTTC

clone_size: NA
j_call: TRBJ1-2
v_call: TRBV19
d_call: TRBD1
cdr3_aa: CASTKFKGQGHSYGYTF
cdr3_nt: TGTGCCAGTACAAAATTTAAGGGACAGGGCCACTCCTATGGCTACACCTTC

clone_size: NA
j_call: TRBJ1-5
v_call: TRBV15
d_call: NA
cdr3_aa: CATSSDRFNQPQHF
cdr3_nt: TGTGCCACCAGCAGTGACAGGTTCAATCAGCCCCAGCATTTT

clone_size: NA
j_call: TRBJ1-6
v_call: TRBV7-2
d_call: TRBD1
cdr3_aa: CASSLRGTGINSPLHF
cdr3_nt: TGTGCCAGCAGCTTGCGGGGGACAGGGATTAATTCACCCCTCCACTTT

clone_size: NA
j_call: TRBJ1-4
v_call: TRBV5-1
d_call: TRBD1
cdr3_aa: CASSLTGDPNEKLFF
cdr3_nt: TGCGCCAGCAGCTTAACAGGGGACCCCAATGAAAAACTGTTTTTT

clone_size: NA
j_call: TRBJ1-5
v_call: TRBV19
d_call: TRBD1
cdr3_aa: CASSIGTVSNQPQHF
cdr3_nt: TGTGCCAGTAGTATCGGGACAGTTAGCAATCAGCCCCAGCATTTT

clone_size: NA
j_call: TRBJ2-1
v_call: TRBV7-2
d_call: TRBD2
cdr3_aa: CASSSSSGTYNEQFF
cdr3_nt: TGTGCCAGCAGCTCTTCTAGCGGGACTTACAATGAGCAGTTCTTC